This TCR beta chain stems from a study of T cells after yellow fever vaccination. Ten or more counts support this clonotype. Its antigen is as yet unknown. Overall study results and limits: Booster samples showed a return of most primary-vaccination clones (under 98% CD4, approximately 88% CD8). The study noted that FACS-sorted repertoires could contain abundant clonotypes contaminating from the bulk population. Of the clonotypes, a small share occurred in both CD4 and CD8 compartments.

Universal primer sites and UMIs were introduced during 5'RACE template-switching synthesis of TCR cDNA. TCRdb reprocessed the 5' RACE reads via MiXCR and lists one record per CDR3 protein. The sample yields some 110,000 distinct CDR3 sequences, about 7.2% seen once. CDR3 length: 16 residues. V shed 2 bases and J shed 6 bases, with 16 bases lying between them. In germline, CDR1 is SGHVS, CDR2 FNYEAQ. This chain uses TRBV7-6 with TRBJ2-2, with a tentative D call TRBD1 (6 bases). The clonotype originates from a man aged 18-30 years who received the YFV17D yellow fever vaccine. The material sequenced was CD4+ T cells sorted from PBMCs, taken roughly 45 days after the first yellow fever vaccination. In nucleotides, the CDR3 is TGTGCCAGCAGCTTAAATATTGGGGACACGGCCGGGGAGCTGTTTTTT. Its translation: CASSLNIGDTAGELFF.